This T cell receptor (beta chain) was retrieved from a study of T cell clonality in common variable immunodeficiency. Whole-study findings and limits: TCRbeta clonality was increased in CVID versus healthy controls. The cause of increased CVID clonality remains unclear without subpopulation sequencing.

Some clones are missing from TCRdb's copy, which holds only in-frame ones; the method was immunoSEQ multiplex PCR. This sample carries about 81,000 clones, none of them present only once. This clone was found many times. No antigen is known for it. The CDR3 end falls 3 residues outside the read, so it is completed with the germline J gene. Germline V gives CDR1 SGHTA, CDR2 FQGNSA. V lost 2 bases, J lost 3 bases, and 11 bases lay in between. The CDR3 totals 14 residues. This chain connects TRBV7-2 to TRBJ2-7, with a weak D call TRBD1 (6 bases). The sequence derives from a person between 18 and 70 years old in good health. Input material: peripheral blood mononuclear cells. The covered CDR3 bases are TGTGCCAGCAGCTTAAACAGGGACCTCTACGAG. Translation gives CASSLNRDLYE. The full-length CDR3 reads as CASSLNRDLYEQYF.